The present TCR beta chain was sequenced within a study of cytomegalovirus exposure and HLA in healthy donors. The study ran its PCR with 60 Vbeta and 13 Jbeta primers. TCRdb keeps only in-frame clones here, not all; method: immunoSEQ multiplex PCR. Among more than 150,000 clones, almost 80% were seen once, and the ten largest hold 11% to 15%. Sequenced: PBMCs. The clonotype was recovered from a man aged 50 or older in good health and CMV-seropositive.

CDR3 coding DNA: TGTGCCAGCAGCTTACGTCAGGACACAAGCAATCAGCCCCAGCATTTT. This gives the protein CASSLRQDTSNQPQHF. The chain uses TRBV7-8 and TRBJ1-5; TRBD1 might be the D (5 bases). Germline CDR1 and CDR2: SGHVS and FQNEAQ. CDR3 size: 16 residues. V was clipped by 2 bases and J by 1 base, with 12 bases between them.